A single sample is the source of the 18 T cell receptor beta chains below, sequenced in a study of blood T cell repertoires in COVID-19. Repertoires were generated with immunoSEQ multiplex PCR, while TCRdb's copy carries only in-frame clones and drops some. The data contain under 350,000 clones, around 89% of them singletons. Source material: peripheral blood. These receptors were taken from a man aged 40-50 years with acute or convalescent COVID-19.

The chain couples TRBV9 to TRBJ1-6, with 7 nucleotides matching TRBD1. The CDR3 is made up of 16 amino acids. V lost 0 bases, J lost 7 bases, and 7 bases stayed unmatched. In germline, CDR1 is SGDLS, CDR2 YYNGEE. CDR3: CASSVARDSRNSPLHF. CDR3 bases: TGTGCCAGCAGCGTAGCCAGGGACAGTAGGAATTCACCCCTCCACTTT.

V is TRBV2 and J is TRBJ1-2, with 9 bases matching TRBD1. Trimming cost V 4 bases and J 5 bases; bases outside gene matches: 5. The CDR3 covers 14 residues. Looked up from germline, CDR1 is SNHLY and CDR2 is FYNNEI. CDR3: CASSGGQGKYGYTF. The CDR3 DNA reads TGTGCCAGCAGTGGGGGACAGGGAAAATATGGCTACACCTTC. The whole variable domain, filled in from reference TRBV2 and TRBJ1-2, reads EPEVTQTPSHQVTQMGQEVILRCVPISNHLYFYWYRQILGQKVEFLVSFYNNEISEKSEIFDDQFSVERPDGSNFTLKIRSTKLEDSAMYFCASSGGQGKYGYTFGSGTRLTVV.

The CDR3: CASSIKEAPANEKLFF. The CDR3 DNA follows: TGTGCCAGTAGTATTAAGGAGGCCCCCGCTAATGAAAAACTGTTTTTT. This chain joins TRBV19 and TRBJ1-4; D gene unclear. The V end lost 3 bases, the J end lost 3 bases, and 14 bases lay between the germline ends. The CDR3 has 16 residues. Germline lookup yields CDR1 LNHDA and CDR2 SQIVND (reference sequence).

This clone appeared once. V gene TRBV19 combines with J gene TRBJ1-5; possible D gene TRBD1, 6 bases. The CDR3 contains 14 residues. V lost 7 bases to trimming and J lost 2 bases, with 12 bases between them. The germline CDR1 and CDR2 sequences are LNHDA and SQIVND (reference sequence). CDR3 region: CASTQGFGNQPQHF. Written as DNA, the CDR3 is TGTGCCAGTACACAGGGTTTTGGCAATCAGCCCCAGCATTTT.

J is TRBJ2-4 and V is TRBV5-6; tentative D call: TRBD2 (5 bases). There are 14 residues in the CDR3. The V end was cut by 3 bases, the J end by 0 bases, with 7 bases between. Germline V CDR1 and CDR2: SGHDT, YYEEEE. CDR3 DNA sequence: TGTGCCAGCAGCTCCGGGGTAGCCAAAAACATTCAGTACTTC. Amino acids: CASSSGVAKNIQYF.

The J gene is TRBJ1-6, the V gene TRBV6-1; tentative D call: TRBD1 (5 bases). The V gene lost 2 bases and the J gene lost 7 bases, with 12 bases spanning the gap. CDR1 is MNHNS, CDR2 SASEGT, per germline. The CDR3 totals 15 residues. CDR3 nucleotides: TGTGCCAGCAGTGAATTTTGGGGGGGAAATTCACCCCTCCACTTT. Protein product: CASSEFWGGNSPLHF.

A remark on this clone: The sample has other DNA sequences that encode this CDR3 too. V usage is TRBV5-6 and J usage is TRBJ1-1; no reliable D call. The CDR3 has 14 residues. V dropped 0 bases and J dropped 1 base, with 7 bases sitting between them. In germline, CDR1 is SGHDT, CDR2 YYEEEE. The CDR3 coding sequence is TGTGCCAGCAGCTTGGGGCGGCGGAACACTGAAGCTTTCTTT. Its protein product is CASSLGRRNTEAFF.

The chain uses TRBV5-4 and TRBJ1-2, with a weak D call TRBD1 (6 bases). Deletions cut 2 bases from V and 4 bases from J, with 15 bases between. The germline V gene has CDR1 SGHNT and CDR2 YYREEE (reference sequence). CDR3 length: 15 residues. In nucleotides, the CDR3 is TGTGCCAGCAGCTTCGACAGGCCGCCGGGCTATGGCTACACCTTC. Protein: CASSFDRPPGYGYTF.

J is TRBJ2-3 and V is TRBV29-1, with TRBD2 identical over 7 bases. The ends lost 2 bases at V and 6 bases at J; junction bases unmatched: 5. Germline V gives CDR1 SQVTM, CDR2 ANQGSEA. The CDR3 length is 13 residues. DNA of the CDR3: TGCAGCGTTGAAAGGGCTAGCGGTGATACGCAGTATTTT. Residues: CSVERASGDTQYF.

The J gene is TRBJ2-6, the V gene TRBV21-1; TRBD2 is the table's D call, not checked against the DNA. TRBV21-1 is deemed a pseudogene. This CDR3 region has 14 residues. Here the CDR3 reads CASNVVTGANVLTF. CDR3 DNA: TGTGCCAGCAACGTAGTAACTGGGGCCAACGTCCTGACTTTC.

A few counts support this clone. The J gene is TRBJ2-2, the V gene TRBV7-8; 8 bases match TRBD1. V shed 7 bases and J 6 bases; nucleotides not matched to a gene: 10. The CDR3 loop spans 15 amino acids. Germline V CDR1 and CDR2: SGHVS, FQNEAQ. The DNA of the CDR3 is TGTGCCAGCAACCCCGGGACAGGCATCGCCGGGGAGCTGTTTTTT. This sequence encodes CASNPGTGIAGELFF. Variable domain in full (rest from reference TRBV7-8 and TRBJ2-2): GAGVSQSPRYKVAKRGQDVALRCDPISGHVSLFWYQQALGQGPEFLTYFQNEAQLDKSGLPSDRFFAERPEGSVSTLKIQRTQQEDSAVYLCASNPGTGIAGELFFGEGSRLTVL.

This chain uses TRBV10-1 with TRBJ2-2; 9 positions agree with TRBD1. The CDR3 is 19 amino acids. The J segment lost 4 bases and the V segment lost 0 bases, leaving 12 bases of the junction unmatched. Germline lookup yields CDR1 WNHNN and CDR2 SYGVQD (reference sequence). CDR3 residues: CASSESYHRGLLGTGELFF. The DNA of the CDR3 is TGCGCCAGCAGTGAGTCCTATCACAGGGGGCTCTTGGGCACCGGGGAGCTGTTTTTT.

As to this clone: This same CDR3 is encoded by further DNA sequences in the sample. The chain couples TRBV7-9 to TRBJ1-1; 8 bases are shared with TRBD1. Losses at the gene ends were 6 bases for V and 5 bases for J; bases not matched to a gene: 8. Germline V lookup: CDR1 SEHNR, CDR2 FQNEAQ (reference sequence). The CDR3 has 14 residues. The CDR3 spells CASSQTGGWTEAFF. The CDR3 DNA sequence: TGTGCCAGCAGTCAAACAGGGGGGTGGACTGAAGCTTTCTTT.

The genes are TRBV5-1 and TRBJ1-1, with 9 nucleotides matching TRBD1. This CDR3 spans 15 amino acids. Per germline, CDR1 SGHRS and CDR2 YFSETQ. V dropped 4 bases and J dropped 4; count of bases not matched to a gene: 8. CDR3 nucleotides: TGCGCCAGCAGCCGGACAGGGGACGGAGGCACTGAAGCTTTCTTT. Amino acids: CASSRTGDGGTEAFF.

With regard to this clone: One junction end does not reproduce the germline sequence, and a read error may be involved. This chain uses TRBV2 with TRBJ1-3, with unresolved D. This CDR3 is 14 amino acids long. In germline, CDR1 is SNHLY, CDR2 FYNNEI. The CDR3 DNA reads TGTGCCAGCAGTAGCACTCCAGCGGGAAACAACATATATTTT. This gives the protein CASSSTPAGNNIYF. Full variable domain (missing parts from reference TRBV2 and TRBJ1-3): EPEVTQTPSHQVTQMGQEVILRCVPISNHLYFYWYRQILGQKVEFLVSFYNNEISEKSEIFDDQFSVERPDGSNFTLKIRSTKLEDSAMYFCASSSTPAGNNIYFGEGSWLTVV.

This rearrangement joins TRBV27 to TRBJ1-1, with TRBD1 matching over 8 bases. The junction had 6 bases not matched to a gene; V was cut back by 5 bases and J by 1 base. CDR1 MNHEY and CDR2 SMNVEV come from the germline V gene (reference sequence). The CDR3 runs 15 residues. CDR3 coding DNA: TGTGCCAGCAGTAGAAAAACAGGGGGGAACACTGAAGCTTTCTTT. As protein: CASSRKTGGNTEAFF.

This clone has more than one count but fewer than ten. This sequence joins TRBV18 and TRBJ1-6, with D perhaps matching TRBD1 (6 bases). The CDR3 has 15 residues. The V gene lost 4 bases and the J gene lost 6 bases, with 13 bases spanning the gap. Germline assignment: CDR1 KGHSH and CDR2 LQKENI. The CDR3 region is CASSLIQGGNSPLHF. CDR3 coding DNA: TGTGCCAGCTCACTCATACAGGGTGGTAATTCACCCCTCCACTTT.

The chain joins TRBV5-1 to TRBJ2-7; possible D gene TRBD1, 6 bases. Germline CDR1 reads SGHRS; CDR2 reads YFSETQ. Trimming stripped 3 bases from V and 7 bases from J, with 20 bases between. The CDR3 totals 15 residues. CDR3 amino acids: CASSSEPGDQGEQYF. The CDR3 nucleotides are TGCGCCAGCAGCTCTGAGCCAGGGGATCAAGGGGAGCAGTACTTC. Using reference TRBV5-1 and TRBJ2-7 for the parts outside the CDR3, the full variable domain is KAGVTQTPRYLIKTRGQQVTLSCSPISGHRSVSWYQQTPGQGLQFLFEYFSETQRNKGNFPGRFSGRQFSNSRSEMNVSTLELGDSALYLCASSSEPGDQGEQYFGPGTRLTVT.